The rows below give T cell receptor beta chains drawn from one sample of a study of CD8+CD57+ T cells in acquired aplastic anemia. TCRdb called the reads again in MiXCR, with one record for every CDR3 protein. The repertoire holds 250,000 to 300,000 distinct CDR3 sequences, with roughly three fifths as singletons. The sample consisted of sorted CD4+, CD8+, or CD8+CD57+ T cells (not recorded which) from PBMCs. The receptors shown here come from a human donor with severe aplastic anemia or a healthy control (not recorded which). The CDR3 runs from the conserved cysteine through the conserved F or W. Fields, in order: J gene, D gene, V gene, clone size, CDR3 DNA, CDR3 protein. A D gene is named only where the DNA matches it firmly. The size entry is marked missing in some rows and otherwise reads once, few, many or a size class.

>TRBJ2-7|-|TRBV12-3/TRBV12-4|-
TGTGCCAGCAGCCCTGTCCAGAGCACCTACGAGCAGTACTTC
CASSPVQSTYEQYF
>TRBJ2-3|TRBD2|TRBV20-1|-
TGCAGTGCTAGAGATGGGAGTAGCGGGATTTCAGATACGCAGTATTTT
CSARDGSSGISDTQYF
>TRBJ2-5|-|TRBV5-4|many
TGTGCCAGCAGCTTGCCAAAGACAGTGGAGACCCAGTACTTC
CASSLPKTVETQYF
>TRBJ2-7|-|TRBV4-1|-
TGCGCCAGCAGCCGGGGGGCAGGGTCCTCGTACGAGCAGTACTTC
CASSRGAGSSYEQYF
>TRBJ1-2|-|TRBV7-8|-
TGTGCCAGCAGCCAAGGGGACCGAGTCTATGGCTACACCTTC
CASSQGDRVYGYTF
>TRBJ1-2|-|TRBV6-5|many
TGTGCCAGCTACCAAAACAGCTATGGCTACACCTTC
CASYQNSYGYTF
>TRBJ2-7|-|TRBV5-1|-
TGCGCCAGTCGATTGGTGGGCTGGAGCTCCTACGAGCAGTACTTC
CASRLVGWSSYEQYF
>TRBJ2-7|-|TRBV9|-
TGTGCCAGCAGCGTAGCCCCAGGAGGGTACGAGCAGTACTTC
CASSVAPGGYEQYF
>TRBJ1-5|TRBD1|TRBV20-1|few
TGCAGTGCTAGTGGGGACAGGGGGCTACAGCCCCAGCATTTT
CSASGDRGLQPQHF
>TRBJ2-1|-|TRBV2|-
TGTGCCAGCAGTGATGGGTTGCGAGTCAATGAGCAGTTCTTC
CASSDGLRVNEQFF
>TRBJ1-1|-|TRBV19|-
TGTGCCAGTAGACGGAACACTGAAGCTTTCTTT
CASRRNTEAFF
>TRBJ2-3|-|TRBV6-2/TRBV6-3|-
TGTGCCAGCGGCTACCGAGATACGCAGTATTTT
CASGYRDTQYF
>TRBJ2-5|-|TRBV11-3|-
TGTGCCAGCAGCCCACGGGGGTCCCAAGAGACCCAGTACTTC
CASSPRGSQETQYF
>TRBJ2-1|-|TRBV15|-
TGTGCCACCAGCAGAGATCCAGCCAATGAGCAGTTCTTC
CATSRDPANEQFF
>TRBJ2-5|TRBD2|TRBV6-4|-
TGTGCCAGCAGTGAGGGTAGCGGGGGACAAGAGACCCAGTACTTC
CASSEGSGGQETQYF
>TRBJ2-7|-|TRBV7-6|-
TGTGCCAGCAGCGTAGGCCCCGCAGCCTCCTACGAGCAGTACTTC
CASSVGPAASYEQYF
>TRBJ2-3|-|TRBV20-1|-
TGCAGCCCCCGGACTCGGGATACGCAGTATTTT
CSPRTRDTQYF
>TRBJ2-3|-|TRBV2|-
TGTGCCAGCAGTGTCGGGTCAGATACGCAGTATTTT
CASSVGSDTQYF
>TRBJ2-3|-|TRBV7-3|many
TGTGCCAGCAGCTTAATTCCGGAATTTAGCACAGATACGCAGTATTTT
CASSLIPEFSTDTQYF
>TRBJ1-1|-|TRBV6-1|few
TGTGCCAGCAGGAGAGTGAGCCAGGGGGAAGCTTTCTTT
CASRRVSQGEAFF
>TRBJ1-2|TRBD1|TRBV7-2|-
TGTGCCAGCAGCTTAGCGGGAGACAGGGGTGGCTACACCTTC
CASSLAGDRGGYTF
>TRBJ2-7|-|TRBV7-2|few
TGTGCCAGCAGTCAGAACCGGGAACTCGAGCAGTACTTC
CASSQNRELEQYF
>TRBJ2-7|-|TRBV20-1|many
TGCAGTGCTAGCCGGGGGAGCACCTACGAGCAGTACTTC
CSASRGSTYEQYF
>TRBJ2-7|TRBD2|TRBV2|-
TGCGCCAGCAGCTTACTAGCGGGGGGGCTCAACGAGCAGTACTTC
CASSLLAGGLNEQYF
>TRBJ1-1|-|TRBV6-5|many
TGTGCCAGCAGTTACGCGGGGGCTAGGGACACTGAAGCTTTCTTT
CASSYAGARDTEAFF
>TRBJ2-3|TRBD2|TRBV5-5|once
TGTGCCAGCAGCCCAGGGGCGGGGGGACTCACAGATACGCAGTATTTT
CASSPGAGGLTDTQYF
>TRBJ2-5|-|TRBV2|many
TGTGCCAGCAGTGAAGCGCAGTTGGCCGGCGGAGAGACCCAGTACTTC
CASSEAQLAGGETQYF
>TRBJ2-4|TRBD1|TRBV7-2|many
TGTGCCAGCAGCTTAGAGTCGACAGGGGGAAACATTCAGTACTTC
CASSLESTGGNIQYF
>TRBJ2-7|TRBD1|TRBV4-2|-
TGTGCCAGCAGCCAGGACAGGCGTCTCCACGAGCAGTACTTC
CASSQDRRLHEQYF
>TRBJ2-7|TRBD1|TRBV19|-
TGTGCCAGTAGTACCTCAGGGACAGGGTCCTACGAGCAGTACTTC
CASSTSGTGSYEQYF
>TRBJ2-1|-|TRBV5-1|-
TGCGCCAACAGCTTTCAGAACAATGAGCAGTTCTTC
CANSFQNNEQFF
>TRBJ2-7|TRBD1|TRBV2|few
TGTGCCAGCAGTGCCGGGACAGGCCGCTACGAGCAGTACTTC
CASSAGTGRYEQYF
>TRBJ2-1|-|TRBV11-1|-
TGTGCCAGCAGCTTATCAGGGTCAGTAGCGGCCCCCTACAATGAGCAGTTCTTC
CASSLSGSVAAPYNEQFF
>TRBJ1-2|TRBD1|TRBV4-3|many
TGCGCCAGCAGCCAAGATGAGGGGGCTTATGGCTACACCTTC
CASSQDEGAYGYTF
>TRBJ1-5|-|TRBV15|-
TGTGCCACCAGCAGAGATCAGGGGATCAGTCAGCCCCAGCATTTT
CATSRDQGISQPQHF
>TRBJ1-1|-|TRBV5-1|-
TGCGCCAGCAGCTTGCCCAGGGGACAAATGAACACTGAAGCTTTCTTT
CASSLPRGQMNTEAFF
>TRBJ2-6|-|TRBV7-3|-
TGTGCCAGCAGCGGGGGCGGAAACTCTGGGGCCAACGTCCTGACTTTC
CASSGGGNSGANVLTF
>TRBJ1-1|-|TRBV6-5|many
TGTGCCAGCAGTTACCACCGGGCCCAGGGTAGAGACACTGAAGCTTTCTTT
CASSYHRAQGRDTEAFF
>TRBJ1-2|-|TRBV6-1|-
TGTGCCAGCGGGACAGGCTACACCTTC
CASGTGYTF
>TRBJ2-7|TRBD2|TRBV29-1|-
TGCAGCGGCTCGGCGGGGACTACCTACGAGCAGTACTTC
CSGSAGTTYEQYF
>TRBJ1-1|-|TRBV5-1|-
TGCACCAGCAGTTTCGACAGCATGAACACTGAAGCCTTCTTT
CTSSFDSMNTEAFF
>TRBJ1-1|-|TRBV2|-
TGTGCCAGCATCAAAAGGGGGGGCATGAACACTGAAGCTTTCTTT
CASIKRGGMNTEAFF